This TCR beta chain emerged from a study of breast tumors, draining lymph nodes, adjacent tissues. The CDR3 sequence is 13 residues long. Per germline, CDR1 DFQATT and CDR2 SNEGSKA (reference sequence). J was trimmed by 7 bases and V by 3 bases; bases with no gene match: 6. TCRdb ran MiXCR on the multiplex PCR reads and lists one entry per CDR3 protein. The sample records fewer than 20,000 distinct CDR3 sequences, nearly 45% being singletons. The source is a female donor with breast cancer. Some clones in this sample may be carry-over from other donors' samples. The rearrangement links TRBV20-1 to TRBJ1-2; 9 bases line up with TRBD1. Material: tumor-adjacent breast tissue. The CDR3 DNA reads TGCAGTGCTAGGGGGACAGGGTCTTTTGGCTACACCTTC. Encoded protein: CSARGTGSFGYTF.